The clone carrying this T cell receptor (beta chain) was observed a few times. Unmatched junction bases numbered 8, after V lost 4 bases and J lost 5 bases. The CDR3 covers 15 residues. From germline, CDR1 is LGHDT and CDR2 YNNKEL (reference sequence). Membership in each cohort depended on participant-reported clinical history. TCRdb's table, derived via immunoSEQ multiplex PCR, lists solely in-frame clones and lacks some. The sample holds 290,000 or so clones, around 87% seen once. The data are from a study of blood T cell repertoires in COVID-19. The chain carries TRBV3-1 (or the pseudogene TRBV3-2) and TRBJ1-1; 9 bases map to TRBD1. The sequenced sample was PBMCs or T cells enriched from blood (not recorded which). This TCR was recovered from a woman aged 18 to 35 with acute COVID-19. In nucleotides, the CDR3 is TGTGCCAGCAGCCGATGGACAGGGGATAGGACTGAAGCTTTCTTT. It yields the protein CASSRWTGDRTEAFF.